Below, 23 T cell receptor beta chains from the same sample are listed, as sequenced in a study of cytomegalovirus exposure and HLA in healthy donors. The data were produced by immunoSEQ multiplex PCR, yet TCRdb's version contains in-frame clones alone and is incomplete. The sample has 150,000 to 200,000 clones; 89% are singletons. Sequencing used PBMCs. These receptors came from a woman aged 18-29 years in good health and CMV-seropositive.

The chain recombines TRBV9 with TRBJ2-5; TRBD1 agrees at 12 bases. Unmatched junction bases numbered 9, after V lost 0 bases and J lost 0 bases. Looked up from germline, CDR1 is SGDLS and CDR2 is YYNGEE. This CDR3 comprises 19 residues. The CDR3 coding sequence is TGTGCCAGCAGCGTAGTCGGGACAGGGGGCCGAGGGTACCAAGAGACCCAGTACTTC. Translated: CASSVVGTGGRGYQETQYF.

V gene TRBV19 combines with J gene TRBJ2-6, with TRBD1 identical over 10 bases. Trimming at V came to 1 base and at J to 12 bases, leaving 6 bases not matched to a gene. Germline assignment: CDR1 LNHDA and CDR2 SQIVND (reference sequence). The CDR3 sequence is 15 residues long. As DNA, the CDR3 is TGTGCCAGTAGTATAGTAGGAGGGACAGGGGTCGTCCTGACTTTC. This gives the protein CASSIVGGTGVVLTF.

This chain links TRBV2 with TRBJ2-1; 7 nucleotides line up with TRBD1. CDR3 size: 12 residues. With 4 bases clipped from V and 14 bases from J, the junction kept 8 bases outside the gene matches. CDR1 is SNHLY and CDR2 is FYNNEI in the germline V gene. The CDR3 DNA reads TGTGCCAGCAGTGGCAGGGGGTACGAGGAGTTCTTC. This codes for CASSGRGYEEFF.

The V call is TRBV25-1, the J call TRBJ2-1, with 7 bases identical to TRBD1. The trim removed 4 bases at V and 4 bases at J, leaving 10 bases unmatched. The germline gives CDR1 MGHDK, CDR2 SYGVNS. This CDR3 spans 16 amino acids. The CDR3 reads CASSASGGQAYNEQFF. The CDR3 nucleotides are TGTGCCAGCAGTGCGTCTGGCGGACAGGCATACAATGAGCAGTTCTTC.

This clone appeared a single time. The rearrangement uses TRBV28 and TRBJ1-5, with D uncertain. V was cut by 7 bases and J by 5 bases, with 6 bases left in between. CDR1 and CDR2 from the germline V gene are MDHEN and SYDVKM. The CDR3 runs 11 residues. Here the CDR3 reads CASMTYQPQHF. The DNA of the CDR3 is TGTGCCAGCATGACTTATCAGCCCCAGCATTTT.

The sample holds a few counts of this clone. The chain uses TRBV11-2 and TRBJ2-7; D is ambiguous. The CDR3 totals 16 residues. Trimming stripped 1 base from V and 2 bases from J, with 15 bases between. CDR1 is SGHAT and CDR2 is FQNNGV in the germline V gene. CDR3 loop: CASSLGLGSLTYEQYF. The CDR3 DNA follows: TGTGCCAGCAGCTTAGGGTTGGGCAGCTTGACCTACGAGCAGTACTTC.

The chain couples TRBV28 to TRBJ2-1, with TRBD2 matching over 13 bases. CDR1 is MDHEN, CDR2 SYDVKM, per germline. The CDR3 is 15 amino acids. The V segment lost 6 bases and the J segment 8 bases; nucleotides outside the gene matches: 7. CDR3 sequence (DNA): TGTGCCAGCAGCTCACTAGCGGGAGGGCCGGATGAGCAGTTCTTC. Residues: CASSSLAGGPDEQFF.

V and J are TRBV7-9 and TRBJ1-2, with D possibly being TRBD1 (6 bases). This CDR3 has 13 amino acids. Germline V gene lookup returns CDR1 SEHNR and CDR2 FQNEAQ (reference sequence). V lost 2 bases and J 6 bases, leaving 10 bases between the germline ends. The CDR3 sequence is CASSLTGLHGYTF. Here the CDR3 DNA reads TGTGCCAGCAGCTTAACAGGGCTCCATGGCTACACCTTC.

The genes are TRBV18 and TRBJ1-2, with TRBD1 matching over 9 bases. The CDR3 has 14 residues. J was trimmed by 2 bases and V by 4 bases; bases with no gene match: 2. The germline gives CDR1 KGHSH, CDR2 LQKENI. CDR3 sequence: CASSRGTGNYGYTF. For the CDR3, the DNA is TGTGCCAGCTCACGGGGGACAGGGAACTATGGCTACACCTTC.

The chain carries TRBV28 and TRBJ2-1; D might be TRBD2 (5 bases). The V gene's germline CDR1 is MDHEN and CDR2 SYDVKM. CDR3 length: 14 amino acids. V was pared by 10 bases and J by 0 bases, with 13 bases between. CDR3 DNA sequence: TGTGCCAACTCCTTAGGGAGCTCCTACAATGAGCAGTTCTTC. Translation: CANSLGSSYNEQFF. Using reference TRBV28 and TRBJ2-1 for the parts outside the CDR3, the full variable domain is DVKVTQSSRYLVKRTGEKVFLECVQDMDHENMFWYRQDPGLGLRLIYFSYDVKMKEKGDIPEGYSVSREKKERFSLILESASTNQTSMYLCANSLGSSYNEQFFGPGTRLTVL.

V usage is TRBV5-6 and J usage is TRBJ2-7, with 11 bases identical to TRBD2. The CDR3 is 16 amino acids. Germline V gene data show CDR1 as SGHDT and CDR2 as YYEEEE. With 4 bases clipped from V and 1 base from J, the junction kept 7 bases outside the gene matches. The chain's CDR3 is CASSLGTSGFSYEQYF. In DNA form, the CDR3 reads TGTGCCAGCAGCCTTGGGACTAGCGGCTTTTCCTACGAGCAGTACTTC. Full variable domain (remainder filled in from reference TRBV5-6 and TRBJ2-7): DAGVTQSPTHLIKTRGQQVTLRCSPKSGHDTVSWYQQALGQGPQFIFQYYEEEERQRGNFPDRFSGHQFPNYSSELNVNALLLGDSALYLCASSLGTSGFSYEQYFGPGTRLTVT.

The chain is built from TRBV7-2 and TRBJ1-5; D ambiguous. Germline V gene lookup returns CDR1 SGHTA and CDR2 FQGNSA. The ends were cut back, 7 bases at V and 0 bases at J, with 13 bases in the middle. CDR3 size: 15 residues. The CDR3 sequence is CASKQWAASNQPQHF. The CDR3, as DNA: TGTGCCAGCAAACAATGGGCAGCTAGCAATCAGCCCCAGCATTTT.

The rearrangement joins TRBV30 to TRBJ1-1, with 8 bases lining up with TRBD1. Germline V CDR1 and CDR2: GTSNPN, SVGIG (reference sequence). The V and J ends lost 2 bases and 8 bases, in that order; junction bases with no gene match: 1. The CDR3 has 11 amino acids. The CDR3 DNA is TGTGCCTGGAGTCGGGACAGGGAAGCTTTCTTT. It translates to CAWSRDREAFF. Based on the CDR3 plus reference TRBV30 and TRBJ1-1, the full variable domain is SQTIHQWPATLVQPVGSPLSLECTVEGTSNPNLYWYRQAAGRGLQLLFYSVGIGQISSEVPQNLSASRPQDRQFILSSKKLLLSDSGFYLCAWSRDREAFFGQGTRLTVV.

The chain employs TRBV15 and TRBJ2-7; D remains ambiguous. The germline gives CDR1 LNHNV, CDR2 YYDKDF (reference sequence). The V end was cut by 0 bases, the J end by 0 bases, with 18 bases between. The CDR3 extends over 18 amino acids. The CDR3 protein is CATSRDLNRGPSSYEQYF. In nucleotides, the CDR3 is TGTGCCACCAGCAGAGATTTAAATAGAGGCCCTAGCTCCTACGAGCAGTACTTC. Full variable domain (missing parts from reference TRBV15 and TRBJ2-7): DAMVIQNPRYQVTQFGKPVTLSCSQTLNHNVMYWYQQKSSQAPKLLFHYYDKDFNNEADTPDNFQSRRPNTSFCFLDIRSPGLGDTAMYLCATSRDLNRGPSSYEQYFGPGTRLTVT.

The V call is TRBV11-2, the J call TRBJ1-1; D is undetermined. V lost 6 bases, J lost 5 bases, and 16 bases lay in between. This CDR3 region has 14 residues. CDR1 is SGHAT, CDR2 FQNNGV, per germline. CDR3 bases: TGTGCCAGCAGTTACCGACAAGGATCGACTGAAGCTTTCTTT. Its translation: CASSYRQGSTEAFF. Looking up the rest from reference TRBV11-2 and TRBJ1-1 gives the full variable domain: EAGVAQSPRYKIIEKRQSVAFWCNPISGHATLYWYQQILGQGPKLLIQFQNNGVVDDSQLPKDRFSAERLKGVDSTLKIQPAKLEDSAVYLCASSYRQGSTEAFFGQGTRLTVV.

CDR3: CASSVRLEQYF. The CDR3 coding sequence is TGTGCCAGCAGTGTCCGTCTGGAGCAGTACTTC. The chain has TRBV2 and TRBJ2-7, with D unresolved. Trimming shortened V by 4 bases and J by 7 bases, and 8 bases separated the two germline ends. This CDR3 is 11 amino acids long. Germline CDR1 reads SNHLY; CDR2 reads FYNNEI. The complete variable domain, with remaining parts taken from reference TRBV2 and TRBJ2-7, reads EPEVTQTPSHQVTQMGQEVILRCVPISNHLYFYWYRQILGQKVEFLVSFYNNEISEKSEIFDDQFSVERPDGSNFTLKIRSTKLEDSAMYFCASSVRLEQYFGPGTRLTVT.

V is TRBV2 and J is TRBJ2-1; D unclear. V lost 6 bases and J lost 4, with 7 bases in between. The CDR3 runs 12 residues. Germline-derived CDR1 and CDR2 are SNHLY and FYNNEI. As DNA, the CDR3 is TGTGCCAGCAGGACAAATTACAATGAGCAGTTCTTC. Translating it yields CASRTNYNEQFF.

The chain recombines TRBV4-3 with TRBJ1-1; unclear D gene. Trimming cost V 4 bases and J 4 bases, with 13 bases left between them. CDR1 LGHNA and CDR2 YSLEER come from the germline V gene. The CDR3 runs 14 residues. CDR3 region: CASSLTGWGTEAFF. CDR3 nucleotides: TGCGCCAGCAGCCTGACGGGGTGGGGCACTGAAGCTTTCTTT.

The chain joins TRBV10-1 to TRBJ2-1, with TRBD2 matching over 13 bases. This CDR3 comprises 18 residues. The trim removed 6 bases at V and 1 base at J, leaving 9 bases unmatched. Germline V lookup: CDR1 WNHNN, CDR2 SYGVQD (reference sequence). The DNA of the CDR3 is TGCGCCAGCAGCCCCGGGACTAGCGGGATAAAGTCCTACAATGAGCAGTTCTTC. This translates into CASSPGTSGIKSYNEQFF.

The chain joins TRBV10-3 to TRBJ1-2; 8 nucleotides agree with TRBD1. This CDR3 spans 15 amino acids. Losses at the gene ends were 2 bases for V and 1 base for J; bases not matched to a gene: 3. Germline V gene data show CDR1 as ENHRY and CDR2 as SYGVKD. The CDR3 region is CAISEADRGNYGYTF. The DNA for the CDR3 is TGTGCCATCAGTGAGGCTGACAGGGGTAACTATGGCTACACCTTC.

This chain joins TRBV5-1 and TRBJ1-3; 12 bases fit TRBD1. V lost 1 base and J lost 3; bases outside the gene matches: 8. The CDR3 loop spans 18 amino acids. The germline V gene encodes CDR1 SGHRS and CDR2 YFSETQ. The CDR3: CASSLMPGQGAFGNTIYF. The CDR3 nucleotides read TGCGCCAGCAGCTTGATGCCGGGACAGGGGGCGTTTGGAAACACCATATATTTT.

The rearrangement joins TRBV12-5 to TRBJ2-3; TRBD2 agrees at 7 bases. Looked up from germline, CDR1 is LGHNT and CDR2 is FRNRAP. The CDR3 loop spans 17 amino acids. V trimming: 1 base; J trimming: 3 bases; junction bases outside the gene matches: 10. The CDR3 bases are TGTGCTAGTGGTTTGGGTCTAGCGGCTCCCTCAACAGATACGCAGTATTTT. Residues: CASGLGLAAPSTDTQYF. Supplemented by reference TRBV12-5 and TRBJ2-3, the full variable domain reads DARVTQTPRHKVTEMGQEVTMRCQPILGHNTVFWYRQTMMQGLELLAYFRNRAPLDDSGMPKDRFSAEMPDATLATLKIQPSEPRDSAVYFCASGLGLAAPSTDTQYFGPGTRLTVL.

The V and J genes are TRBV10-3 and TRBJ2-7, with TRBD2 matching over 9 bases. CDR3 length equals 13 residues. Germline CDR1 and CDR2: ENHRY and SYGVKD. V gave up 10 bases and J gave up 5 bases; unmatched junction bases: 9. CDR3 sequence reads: CATIGLANHEQYF. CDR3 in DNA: TGTGCCACCATCGGACTAGCGAACCACGAGCAGTACTTC.